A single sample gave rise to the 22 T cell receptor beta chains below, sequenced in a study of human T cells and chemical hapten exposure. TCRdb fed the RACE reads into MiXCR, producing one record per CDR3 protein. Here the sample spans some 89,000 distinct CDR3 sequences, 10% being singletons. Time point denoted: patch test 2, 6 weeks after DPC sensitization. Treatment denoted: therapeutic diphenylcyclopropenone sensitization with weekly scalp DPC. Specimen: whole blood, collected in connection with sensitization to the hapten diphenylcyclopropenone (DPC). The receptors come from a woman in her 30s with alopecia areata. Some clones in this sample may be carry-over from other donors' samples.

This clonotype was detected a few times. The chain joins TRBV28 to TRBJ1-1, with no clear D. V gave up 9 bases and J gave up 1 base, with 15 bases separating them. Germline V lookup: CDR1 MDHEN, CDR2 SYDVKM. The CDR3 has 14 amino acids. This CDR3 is CASGLSGENTEAFF. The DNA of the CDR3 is TGTGCCAGTGGACTAAGCGGGGAGAACACTGAAGCTTTCTTT.

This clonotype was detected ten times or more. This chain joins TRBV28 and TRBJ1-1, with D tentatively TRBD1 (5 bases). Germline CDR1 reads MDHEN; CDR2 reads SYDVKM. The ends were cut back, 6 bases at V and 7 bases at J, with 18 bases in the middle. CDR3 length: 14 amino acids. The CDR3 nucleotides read TGTGCCAGCAGAGTCGGGGCCCCTCAGGGTGAAGCTTTCTTT. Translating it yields CASRVGAPQGEAFF.

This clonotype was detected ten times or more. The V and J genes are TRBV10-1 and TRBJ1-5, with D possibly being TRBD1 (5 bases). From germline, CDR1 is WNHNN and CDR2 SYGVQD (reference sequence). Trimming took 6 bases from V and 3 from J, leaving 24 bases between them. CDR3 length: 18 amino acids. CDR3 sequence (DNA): TGCGCCAGCAGCATCCTAATTACGTGGGACGGACACAATCAGCCCCAGCATTTT. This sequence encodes CASSILITWDGHNQPQHF.

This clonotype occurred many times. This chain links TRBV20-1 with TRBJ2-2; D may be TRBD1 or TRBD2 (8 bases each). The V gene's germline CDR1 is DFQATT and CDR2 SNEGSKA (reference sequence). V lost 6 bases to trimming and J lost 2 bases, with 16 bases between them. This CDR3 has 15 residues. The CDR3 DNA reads TGCAGTGCCGATAGCGGGACAGGCAACACCGGGGAGCTGTTTTTT. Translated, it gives CSADSGTGNTGELFF.

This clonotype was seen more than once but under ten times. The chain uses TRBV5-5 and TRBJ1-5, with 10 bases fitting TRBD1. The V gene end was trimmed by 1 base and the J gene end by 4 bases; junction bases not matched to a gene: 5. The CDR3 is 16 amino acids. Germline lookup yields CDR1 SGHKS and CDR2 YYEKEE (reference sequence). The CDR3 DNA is TGTGCCAGCAGCTTGCTGCCGGGACAGGGGAATCAGCCCCAGCATTTT. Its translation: CASSLLPGQGNQPQHF.

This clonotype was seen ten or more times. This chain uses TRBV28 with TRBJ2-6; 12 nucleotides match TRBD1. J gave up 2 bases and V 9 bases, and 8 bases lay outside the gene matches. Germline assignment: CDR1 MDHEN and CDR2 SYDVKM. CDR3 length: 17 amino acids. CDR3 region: CASEPGQGATGANVLTF. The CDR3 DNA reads TGTGCCAGTGAACCGGGACAGGGGGCGACTGGGGCCAACGTCCTGACTTTC.

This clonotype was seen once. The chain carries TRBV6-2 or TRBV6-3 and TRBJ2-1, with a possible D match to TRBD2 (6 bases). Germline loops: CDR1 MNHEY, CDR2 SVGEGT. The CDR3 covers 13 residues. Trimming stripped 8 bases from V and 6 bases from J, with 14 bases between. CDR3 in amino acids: CASGARRGNEQFF. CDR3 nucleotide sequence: TGTGCCAGCGGGGCACGGAGGGGCAATGAGCAGTTCTTC.

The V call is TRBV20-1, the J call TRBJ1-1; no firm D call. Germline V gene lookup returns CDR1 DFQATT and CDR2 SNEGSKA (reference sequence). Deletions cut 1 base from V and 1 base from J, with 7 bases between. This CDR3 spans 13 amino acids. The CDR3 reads CSARVNKNTEAFF. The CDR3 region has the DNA TGCAGTGCTAGAGTAAACAAGAACACTGAAGCTTTCTTT.

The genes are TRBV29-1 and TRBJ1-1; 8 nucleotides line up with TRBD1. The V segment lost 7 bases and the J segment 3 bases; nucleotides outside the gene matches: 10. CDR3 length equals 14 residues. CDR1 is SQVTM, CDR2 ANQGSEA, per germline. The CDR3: CSALQGAADTEAFF. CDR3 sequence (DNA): TGCAGCGCGTTGCAGGGGGCCGCGGACACTGAAGCTTTCTTT. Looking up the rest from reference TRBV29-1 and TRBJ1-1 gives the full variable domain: SAVISQKPSRDICQRGTSLTIQCQVDSQVTMMFWYRQQPGQSLTLIATANQGSEATYESGFVIDKFPISRPNLTFSTLTVSNMSPEDSSIYLCSALQGAADTEAFFGQGTRLTVV.

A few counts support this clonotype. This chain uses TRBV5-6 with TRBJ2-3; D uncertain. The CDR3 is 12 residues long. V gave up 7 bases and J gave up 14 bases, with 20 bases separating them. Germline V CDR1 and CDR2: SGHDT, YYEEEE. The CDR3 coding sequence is TGTGCCAGCGTAGGAACCGCTTTGGGGATGTATTTT. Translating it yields CASVGTALGMYF.

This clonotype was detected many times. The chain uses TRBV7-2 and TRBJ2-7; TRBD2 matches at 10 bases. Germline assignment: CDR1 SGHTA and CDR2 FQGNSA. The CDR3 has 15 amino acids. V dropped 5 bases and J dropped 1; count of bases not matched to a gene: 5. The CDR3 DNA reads TGTGCCAGCAGCCCTAGCGGGGGCCTGTCCTACGAGCAGTACTTC. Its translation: CASSPSGGLSYEQYF.

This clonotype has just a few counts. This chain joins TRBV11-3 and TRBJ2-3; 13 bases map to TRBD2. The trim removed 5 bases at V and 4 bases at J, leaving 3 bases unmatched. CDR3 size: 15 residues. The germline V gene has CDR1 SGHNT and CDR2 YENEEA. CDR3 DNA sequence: TGTGCCAGCAGCCATACTAGCGGGGGGGCAGATACGCAGTATTTT. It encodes CASSHTSGGADTQYF.

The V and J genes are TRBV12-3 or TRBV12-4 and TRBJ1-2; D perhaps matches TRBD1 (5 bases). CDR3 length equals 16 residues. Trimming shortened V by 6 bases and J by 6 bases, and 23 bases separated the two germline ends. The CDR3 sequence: CASSPSQGGLLDGYTF. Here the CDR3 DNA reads TGTGCCAGCAGCCCCTCCCAGGGCGGACTGTTGGATGGCTACACCTTC.

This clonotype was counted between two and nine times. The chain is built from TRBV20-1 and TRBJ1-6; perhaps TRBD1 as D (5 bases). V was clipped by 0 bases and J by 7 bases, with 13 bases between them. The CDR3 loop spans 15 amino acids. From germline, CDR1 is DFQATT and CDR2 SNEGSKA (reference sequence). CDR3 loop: CSARDDRARNSPLHF. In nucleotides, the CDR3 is TGCAGTGCTAGAGATGACAGAGCGAGGAATTCACCCCTCCACTTT.

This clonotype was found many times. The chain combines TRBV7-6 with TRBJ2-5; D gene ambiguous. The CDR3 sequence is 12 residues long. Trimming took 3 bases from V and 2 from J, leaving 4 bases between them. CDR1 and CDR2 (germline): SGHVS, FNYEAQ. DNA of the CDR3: TGTGCCAGCAGCTTCGATCAAGAGACCCAGTACTTC. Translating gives CASSFDQETQYF.

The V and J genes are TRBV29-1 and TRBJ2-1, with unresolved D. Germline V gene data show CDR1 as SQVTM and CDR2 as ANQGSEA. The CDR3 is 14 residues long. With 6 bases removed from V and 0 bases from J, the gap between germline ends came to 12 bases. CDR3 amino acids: CSVGSWGSYNEQFF. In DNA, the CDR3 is TGCAGCGTAGGATCTTGGGGCTCCTACAATGAGCAGTTCTTC.

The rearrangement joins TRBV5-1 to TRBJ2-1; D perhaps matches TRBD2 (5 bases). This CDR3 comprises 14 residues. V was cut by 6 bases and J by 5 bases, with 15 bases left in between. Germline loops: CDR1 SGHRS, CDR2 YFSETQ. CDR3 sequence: CASNALLGDNEQFF. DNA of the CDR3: TGCGCCAGCAACGCCCTACTAGGAGACAATGAGCAGTTCTTC.

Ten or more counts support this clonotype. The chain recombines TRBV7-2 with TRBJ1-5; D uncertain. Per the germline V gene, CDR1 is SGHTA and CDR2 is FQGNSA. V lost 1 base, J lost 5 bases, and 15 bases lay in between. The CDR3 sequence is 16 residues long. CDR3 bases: TGTGCCAGCAGCTTAGGGACGGAAAGGAGGTATCAGCCCCAGCATTTT. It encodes CASSLGTERRYQPQHF.

As DNA, the CDR3 is TGCGCCAGCAGTGGAGGTGAACAGGGTTACGAGCAGTACTTC. Translated: CASSGGEQGYEQYF. This sequence joins TRBV10-1 and TRBJ2-7; D is possibly TRBD1 (6 bases). Germline V gene lookup returns CDR1 WNHNN and CDR2 SYGVQD (reference sequence). The V and J ends lost 4 bases and 4 bases respectively, with 14 bases between them. There are 14 residues in the CDR3.

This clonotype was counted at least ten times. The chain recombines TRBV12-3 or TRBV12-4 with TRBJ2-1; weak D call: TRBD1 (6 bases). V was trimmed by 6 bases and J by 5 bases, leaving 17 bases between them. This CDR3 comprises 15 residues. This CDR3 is CASSPRTGLDNEQFF. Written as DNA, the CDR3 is TGTGCCAGCAGCCCCCGAACAGGGTTAGACAATGAGCAGTTCTTC.

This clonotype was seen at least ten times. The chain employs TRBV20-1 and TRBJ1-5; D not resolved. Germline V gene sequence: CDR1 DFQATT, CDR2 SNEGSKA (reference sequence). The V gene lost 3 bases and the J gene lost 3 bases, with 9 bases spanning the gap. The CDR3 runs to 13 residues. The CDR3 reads CSASSGDNQPQHF. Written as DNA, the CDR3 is TGCAGTGCTAGTAGCGGGGACAATCAGCCCCAGCATTTT.

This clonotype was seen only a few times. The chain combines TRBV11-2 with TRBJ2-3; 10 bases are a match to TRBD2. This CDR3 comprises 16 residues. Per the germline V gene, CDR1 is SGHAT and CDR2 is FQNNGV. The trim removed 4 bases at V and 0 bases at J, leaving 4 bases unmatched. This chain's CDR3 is CASSSLAGGSTDTQYF. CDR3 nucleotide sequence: TGTGCCAGCAGCTCATTAGCGGGGGGTAGCACAGATACGCAGTATTTT.